The present entry profiles one T cell receptor (beta chain) with its context. The data were obtained in a study of blood T cell repertoires in COVID-19. About the study: Some COVID-19 samples were acute and others convalescent; all came from the United States, Italy and Spain. Sources were T cells, B-cell-depleted T cells, or PBMCs; the material itself was cDNA or gDNA.

Authors' methods: Amplification of reference gene primers was used by the study to estimate nucleated cell counts. Some clones are missing from TCRdb's copy, which holds only in-frame ones; the method was immunoSEQ multiplex PCR. D and trimming come from the DNA, and the V and J calls and clone size come from that table. The sample carries a few hundred thousand clones, about 88% recorded once. The CDR3 runs 13 residues. CDR1 is SGHTS and CDR2 is YDEGEE in the germline V gene. With 3 bases removed from V and 0 bases from J, the gap between germline ends came to 7 bases. The receptor's source is a man aged 40-55 years with acute or convalescent COVID-19. Sequences were obtained from peripheral blood. This chain links TRBV5-8 with TRBJ2-7; the D is unclear. The CDR3, as DNA: TGTGCCAGCAGCTCAGTCGACTCCTACGAGCAGTACTTC. It specifies CASSSVDSYEQYF.